The 27 T cell receptor beta chains below all came from one sample that was sequenced in a study of T cells after posttransplantation cyclophosphamide. Assay: immunoSEQ multiplex PCR; the TCRdb copy retains only in-frame clones and omits some. The repertoire consists of some 5,900 clones, with approximately 2% occurring once and the leading ten covering 28%. Cyclophosphamide on days +3 and +4 followed busulfan-fludarabine conditioning and a marrow graft. This material consisted of PBMCs, taken 242 days after a stem cell transplant with posttransplant cyclophosphamide. The receptors were sampled from a male patient younger than 45 who received an allogeneic stem cell transplant from a related donor, was CMV-positive, and had no GVHD. Some T cells may arise from the graft donor.

This clone has more than one count but fewer than ten. CDR3: CAISVEQGRHEQYF. CDR3 DNA sequence: TGTGCCATCAGTGTAGAACAGGGGCGCCACGAGCAGTACTTC. J is TRBJ2-7 and V is TRBV10-3, with TRBD1 identical over 7 bases. The V and J ends lost 4 bases and 5 bases, in that order; junction bases with no gene match: 8. This CDR3 spans 14 amino acids. Germline V gene lookup returns CDR1 ENHRY and CDR2 SYGVKD.

This clone appeared a few times. This sequence joins TRBV28 and TRBJ1-5, with 7 bases matching TRBD1. Germline V gives CDR1 MDHEN, CDR2 SYDVKM. This CDR3 contains 15 residues. Losses at the gene ends were 4 bases for V and 4 bases for J; bases not matched to a gene: 7. CDR3 sequence reads: CASSSYKTGNQPQHF. CDR3 nucleotide sequence: TGTGCCAGCAGTTCCTACAAGACAGGGAATCAGCCCCAGCATTTT.

This clone has more than one count but fewer than ten. The chain joins TRBV9 to TRBJ2-3; 10 nucleotides align to TRBD2. After removal of 0 bases from V and 2 bases from J, the junction contained 3 bases not matched to a gene. The V gene's germline CDR1 is SGDLS and CDR2 YYNGEE. The CDR3 is made up of 16 amino acids. CDR3 residues: CASSVVAGGHTDTQYF. CDR3 nucleotides: TGTGCCAGCAGCGTAGTAGCGGGGGGCCACACAGATACGCAGTATTTT. The variable domain in full, with the rest retrieved from reference TRBV9 and TRBJ2-3, is DSGVTQTPKHLITATGQRVTLRCSPRSGDLSVYWYQQSLDQGLQFLIQYYNGEERAKGNILERFSAQQFPDLHSELNLSSLELGDSALYFCASSVVAGGHTDTQYFGPGTRLTVL.

J is TRBJ2-7 and V is TRBV14, with a possible D match to TRBD2 (6 bases). Germline V lookup: CDR1 SGHDN, CDR2 FVKESK. Trimming pared 5 bases from V and 3 bases from J, leaving 14 bases between. The CDR3 spans 14 residues. CDR3 sequence (DNA): TGTGCCAGCAGCTCTAGCGAGCAGCTCTACGAGCAGTACTTC. Residues: CASSSSEQLYEQYF.

This chain uses TRBV5-1 with TRBJ1-1; TRBD1 agrees at 7 bases. This CDR3 region has 13 residues. Per germline, CDR1 SGHRS and CDR2 YFSETQ. The V and J ends lost 0 bases and 7 bases, in that order; junction bases with no gene match: 3. The CDR3, as DNA: TGCGCCAGCAGCTTGGCAGGGGACAGTGAAGCTTTCTTT. As protein: CASSLAGDSEAFF.

A note on this clone: This likely traces to a read error, being one base from a far larger clone. V usage is TRBV6-5 and J usage is TRBJ1-5; 7 bases are a match to TRBD1. CDR3 length equals 14 residues. The germline V gene has CDR1 MNHEY and CDR2 SVGAGI. The DNA for the CDR3 is TGTGCCAGCATGAAGGGGGACAGTAATCAGGCCCAGCATTTT. Protein sequence: CASMKGDSNQAQHF.

Relative to its sample, this clone is medium-sized. The chain recombines TRBV4-1 with TRBJ2-3, with 11 bases that match TRBD1. V was pared by 2 bases and J by 5 bases, with 9 bases of the junction left unmatched. The germline V gene encodes CDR1 MGHRA and CDR2 YSYEKL. The CDR3 runs 17 residues. This chain's CDR3 is CASSQLSGTGGGDTQYF. The CDR3 coding sequence is TGCGCCAGCAGCCAATTATCCGGGACAGGGGGAGGAGATACGCAGTATTTT.

The V and J genes are TRBV11-2 and TRBJ2-3; 9 nucleotides align to TRBD2. This CDR3 is 15 amino acids long. V dropped 5 bases and J dropped 1; count of bases not matched to a gene: 4. CDR1 is SGHAT, CDR2 FQNNGV, per germline. As DNA, the CDR3 is TGTGCCAGCAGCGCCATAGCGGGGGGCACAGATACGCAGTATTTT. Translated: CASSAIAGGTDTQYF.

This clone occurred a few times. This chain uses TRBV27 with TRBJ2-1, with 12 bases identical to TRBD2. V shed 3 bases and J 9 bases; nucleotides not matched to a gene: 6. Per germline, CDR1 MNHEY and CDR2 SMNVEV (reference sequence). CDR3 size: 15 residues. The CDR3 is CASSFRTSGIGEQFF. The CDR3 nucleotides are TGTGCCAGCAGTTTTAGGACTAGCGGGATAGGTGAGCAGTTCTTC.

In this sample, this clone turned up a few times. The rearrangement uses TRBV18 and TRBJ2-6; 7 positions agree with TRBD1. The germline V gene has CDR1 KGHSH and CDR2 LQKENI. Trimming took 3 bases from V and 3 from J; bases not matched to a gene: 8. The CDR3 contains 17 residues. For the CDR3, the DNA is TGTGCCAGCTCACCTTTAACAGGGGTCGGTGGGGCCAACGTCCTGACTTTC. It translates to CASSPLTGVGGANVLTF.

This clone is medium-sized within its sample. For the CDR3, the DNA is TGTGCCAGTAGTCTTAACAGCAACACTGAAGCTTTCTTT. It yields the protein CASSLNSNTEAFF. V usage is TRBV19 and J usage is TRBJ1-1; D gene ambiguous. CDR3 length: 13 amino acids. Germline V gene data show CDR1 as LNHDA and CDR2 as SQIVND (reference sequence). The ends were cut back, 5 bases at V and 2 bases at J, with 9 bases in the middle.

This clone was seen a handful of times. The rearrangement joins TRBV7-6 to TRBJ2-3; 8 bases fit TRBD2. After removal of 5 bases from V and 2 bases from J, the junction contained 6 bases not matched to a gene. Germline V gene sequence: CDR1 SGHVS, CDR2 FNYEAQ. This CDR3 is 15 amino acids long. The DNA for the CDR3 is TGTGCCAGCAGCCCCGGGACTAGTCCCACAGATACGCAGTATTTT. Translated: CASSPGTSPTDTQYF.

The V gene is TRBV27, the J gene TRBJ1-6; D is unclear. The CDR3 length is 14 residues. With 5 bases removed from V and 4 bases from J, the gap between germline ends came to 9 bases. Germline CDR1 reads MNHEY; CDR2 reads SMNVEV (reference sequence). CDR3 bases: TGTGCCAGCAGTCCTACAGATTATAATTCACCCCTCCACTTT. Its protein product is CASSPTDYNSPLHF.

Only a few counts were recorded for this clone. The V gene is TRBV7-8, the J gene TRBJ2-2; TRBD2 is a possible D gene (5 bases). Germline loops: CDR1 SGHVS, CDR2 FQNEAQ. This CDR3 region has 15 residues. V was shortened by 2 bases and J by 5 bases, with 12 bases between the two germline ends. In DNA form, the CDR3 reads TGTGCCAGCAGCTTATTTAGGGAGTGGACCGGGGAGCTGTTTTTT. Protein product: CASSLFREWTGELFF.

This clone showed up just a few times. The chain links TRBV11-2 to TRBJ2-2; a weak D match, TRBD1 (5 bases). The CDR3 length is 14 residues. Trimming stripped 3 bases from V and 8 bases from J, with 13 bases between. The germline V gene encodes CDR1 SGHAT and CDR2 FQNNGV. The CDR3 reads CASSLSGFVGELFF. The DNA of the CDR3 is TGTGCCAGCAGCTTGTCAGGGTTTGTAGGGGAGCTGTTTTTT.

This clone was seen a few times. J is TRBJ2-7 and V is TRBV7-6; 8 bases fit TRBD1. Trimming took 5 bases from V and 4 from J; bases not matched to a gene: 7. CDR1 SGHVS and CDR2 FNYEAQ come from the germline V gene. The CDR3 runs to 14 residues. As DNA, the CDR3 is TGTGCCAGCAGCCCCATCAACAGGGGGTACGAGCAGTACTTC. This gives the protein CASSPINRGYEQYF.

This clone was seen a handful of times. This sequence joins TRBV2 and TRBJ1-2, with TRBD1 identical over 10 bases. The germline V gene has CDR1 SNHLY and CDR2 FYNNEI. This CDR3 is 14 amino acids long. Unmatched junction bases numbered 4, after V lost 6 bases and J lost 3 bases. The CDR3 DNA is TGTGCCAGCAGGGGACAGGGGAAAGACTATGGCTACACCTTC. The encoded protein is CASRGQGKDYGYTF. The entire variable domain, with the rest obtained from reference TRBV2 and TRBJ1-2, is as follows: EPEVTQTPSHQVTQMGQEVILRCVPISNHLYFYWYRQILGQKVEFLVSFYNNEISEKSEIFDDQFSVERPDGSNFTLKIRSTKLEDSAMYFCASRGQGKDYGYTFGSGTRLTVV.

Sample share makes this clone large. This chain uses TRBV11-2 with TRBJ2-2; D is unresolved. Trimming removed 3 bases at V and 3 bases at J, with 11 bases between. Germline-derived CDR1 and CDR2 are SGHAT and FQNNGV. The CDR3 extends over 15 amino acids. CDR3 nucleotide sequence: TGTGCCAGCAGCTTCTGGGCTCGTTACACCGGGGAGCTGTTTTTT. Translating gives CASSFWARYTGELFF.

This clone was seen a few times. The chain couples TRBV6-6 to TRBJ2-3, with 9 bases lining up with TRBD1. Unmatched junction bases numbered 6, after V lost 3 bases and J lost 2 bases. The germline gives CDR1 MNHNY, CDR2 SVGAGI (reference sequence). The CDR3 runs 16 residues. The CDR3 spells CASSYAGTGHTDTQYF. The DNA of the CDR3 is TGTGCCAGCAGTTATGCCGGGACAGGGCACACAGATACGCAGTATTTT.

V and J are TRBV7-6 and TRBJ1-6; D unresolved. The V end lost 5 bases, the J end lost 5 bases, and 16 bases lay between the germline ends. Germline lookup yields CDR1 SGHVS and CDR2 FNYEAQ. The CDR3 runs to 16 residues. The CDR3, as DNA: TGTGCCAGCAGCGCGATCCGAGGGTCTAATAATTCACCCCTCCACTTT. This sequence encodes CASSAIRGSNNSPLHF.

This clone came up a few times. The chain's CDR3 is CASREQGGHMNTEAFF. The CDR3 DNA reads as TGTGCCAGCAGAGAACAGGGGGGACACATGAACACTGAAGCTTTCTTT. The genes are TRBV6-4 and TRBJ1-1; 8 bases map to TRBD1. Trimming cost V 6 bases and J 0 bases; bases outside gene matches: 9. Germline lookup yields CDR1 MRHNA and CDR2 SNTAGT. This CDR3 has 16 amino acids.

This clone was seen more than once but under ten times. The chain joins TRBV5-4 to TRBJ2-1; 7 bases line up with TRBD2. V lost 3 bases and J lost 2; bases outside the gene matches: 5. Per germline, CDR1 SGHNT and CDR2 YYREEE (reference sequence). The CDR3 covers 15 residues. The CDR3 here is CASSSASGPYNEQFF. CDR3 nucleotide sequence: TGTGCCAGCAGCTCCGCTAGCGGACCCTACAATGAGCAGTTCTTC.

The chain is built from TRBV6-5 and TRBJ2-5, with D maybe TRBD1 (6 bases). The CDR3 loop spans 12 amino acids. Germline V gene data show CDR1 as MNHEY and CDR2 as SVGAGI. The V and J ends lost 7 bases and 4 bases respectively, with 10 bases between them. The CDR3 DNA is TGTGCCAGCAAGCAGGGGCGAGAGACCCAGTACTTC. This translates into CASKQGRETQYF.

This clone turned up a few times. V gene TRBV6-1 combines with J gene TRBJ1-6, with D perhaps TRBD1 (5 bases). Germline V gene data show CDR1 as MNHNS and CDR2 as SASEGT. With 6 bases removed from V and 2 bases from J, the gap between germline ends came to 8 bases. The CDR3 is 14 amino acids. CDR3 nucleotide sequence: TGTGCCAGCAGCCAGGGAACCTATAATTCACCCCTCCACTTT. This gives the protein CASSQGTYNSPLHF.

This clone was picked up a small number of times. This same CDR3 is encoded by further DNA sequences in the sample. The rearrangement links TRBV5-6 to TRBJ2-7; TRBD1 agrees at 8 bases. CDR1 is SGHDT and CDR2 is YYEEEE in the germline V gene. This CDR3 region has 18 residues. J was trimmed by 1 base and V by 1 base; bases with no gene match: 13. This CDR3 reads CASSLRDRGGSRSYEQYF. The CDR3, as DNA: TGTGCCAGCAGCTTGCGAGACAGGGGAGGAAGTAGGTCCTACGAGCAGTACTTC.

V and J are TRBV13 and TRBJ1-1, with no clear D. The germline V gene encodes CDR1 PRHDT and CDR2 FYEKMQ (reference sequence). The V end was cut by 5 bases, the J end by 5 bases, with 18 bases between. The CDR3 has 15 amino acids. This CDR3 reads CASSPGLDRRTEAFF. The CDR3 DNA reads TGTGCCAGCAGCCCAGGCCTGGATAGACGGACTGAAGCTTTCTTT. Variable domain in full (rest from reference TRBV13 and TRBJ1-1): AAGVIQSPRHLIKEKRETATLKCYPIPRHDTVYWYQQGPGQDPQFLISFYEKMQSDKGSIPDRFSAQQFSDYHSELNMSSLELGDSALYFCASSPGLDRRTEAFFGQGTRLTVV.

The chain joins TRBV4-2 to TRBJ2-1; TRBD2 matches 9 bases. Losses at the gene ends were 6 bases for V and 8 bases for J; bases not matched to a gene: 8. Germline CDR1 and CDR2: LGHNA and YNFKEQ. The CDR3 is 14 residues long. The DNA for the CDR3 is TGTGCCAGCAGTTTCCAGCGGGGGGTCGATGAGCAGTTCTTC. Translating it yields CASSFQRGVDEQFF.